A single sample gave rise to the 27 T cell receptor beta chains below, sequenced in a study of technical replicates of blood from several donors. Profiled with immunoSEQ multiplex PCR; TCRdb holds only in-frame clones, not every one. The sample lists approximately 70,000 clones; 92% were seen once. What was sequenced was T cells isolated from PBMCs. The receptors were gathered from a human donor in good health.

CDR3 protein: CASSLERQPQHF. The CDR3 DNA sequence: TGTGCCAGCAGCTTAGAACGGCAGCCCCAGCATTTT. The chain has TRBV7-9 and TRBJ1-5; D call uncertain. The CDR3 consists of 12 residues. Germline V gene lookup returns CDR1 SEHNR and CDR2 FQNEAQ (reference sequence). With 1 base removed from V and 7 bases from J, the gap between germline ends came to 5 bases.

The chain has TRBV23-1 and TRBJ1-1; D remains unclear. TRBV23-1 is placed among ORFs of uncertain function. The CDR3 covers 12 residues. The CDR3 loop reads CACQSQNTEAFF. The CDR3 DNA is TGCGCTTGCCAGTCCCAGAACACTGAAGCTTTCTTT.

The chain links TRBV19 to TRBJ1-1; D call uncertain. V dropped 4 bases and J dropped 1 base, with 7 bases sitting between them. The CDR3 contains 13 residues. CDR1 and CDR2 (germline): LNHDA, SQIVND (reference sequence). The CDR3 region is CASSTGRNTEAFF. As DNA, the CDR3 is TGTGCCAGTAGTACCGGGAGGAACACTGAAGCTTTCTTT. Supplemented by reference TRBV19 and TRBJ1-1, the full variable domain reads DGGITQSPKYLFRKEGQNVTLSCEQNLNHDAMYWYRQDPGQGLRLIYYSQIVNDFQKGDIAEGYSVSREKKESFPLTVTSAQKNPTAFYLCASSTGRNTEAFFGQGTRLTVV.

The chain combines TRBV28 with TRBJ2-7, with TRBD1 matching 8 bases. The CDR3 runs 12 residues. J gave up 7 bases and V 9 bases, and 8 bases lay outside the gene matches. Looked up from germline, CDR1 is MDHEN and CDR2 is SYDVKM. CDR3 protein: CASKDRDWEQYF. In nucleotides, the CDR3 is TGTGCCAGTAAGGACAGGGATTGGGAGCAGTACTTC.

Only a few counts were recorded for this clone. The chain recombines TRBV19 with TRBJ1-1; D gene unclear. V was shortened by 0 bases and J by 5 bases, with 10 bases between the two germline ends. The CDR3 totals 14 residues. Germline values: CDR1 LNHDA, CDR2 SQIVND (reference sequence). The DNA for the CDR3 is TGTGCCAGTAGTATAGATCACTCCCCGACTGAAGCTTTCTTT. It translates to CASSIDHSPTEAFF.

The chain uses TRBV4-3 and TRBJ2-7; 10 positions match TRBD1. CDR1 and CDR2 from the germline V gene are LGHNA and YSLEER. The CDR3 spans 17 residues. The trim removed 0 bases at V and 2 bases at J, leaving 7 bases unmatched. CDR3 in DNA: TGCGCCAGCAGCCAAGACGATACCGGGACAGGGGCCTACGAGCAGTACTTC. Its translation is CASSQDDTGTGAYEQYF.

The rearrangement links TRBV4-3 to TRBJ1-5; weak D call: TRBD1 (6 bases). The CDR3 spans 15 residues. Trimming took off 4 bases at V and 4 bases at J, with 14 bases between the two ends. CDR1 is LGHNA and CDR2 is YSLEER in the germline V gene. The CDR3 spells CASSRATGTNQPQHF. CDR3 DNA: TGCGCCAGCAGCCGCGCGACAGGTACGAATCAGCCCCAGCATTTT.

This clone was seen a handful of times. The genes are TRBV5-1 and TRBJ1-1; no definite D call. The germline V gene has CDR1 SGHRS and CDR2 YFSETQ. This CDR3 has 14 amino acids. The V end was cut by 0 bases, the J end by 7 bases, with 13 bases between. The CDR3 coding sequence is TGCGCCAGCAGCTTGGCCGCGGGGTACGGTGAAGCTTTCTTT. Encoded protein: CASSLAAGYGEAFF.

The V and J genes are TRBV9 and TRBJ1-5, with D possibly being TRBD1 (5 bases). Germline V gene lookup returns CDR1 SGDLS and CDR2 YYNGEE. The CDR3 has 13 residues. Trimming removed 4 bases at V and 2 bases at J, with 7 bases between. The CDR3 here is CASSLQGNQPQHF. In nucleotides, the CDR3 is TGTGCCAGCAGCCTACAGGGCAATCAGCCCCAGCATTTT.

The J gene is TRBJ2-3, the V gene TRBV19; 8 positions agree with TRBD1. Per the germline V gene, CDR1 is LNHDA and CDR2 is SQIVND (reference sequence). CDR3 length: 13 residues. V was pared by 7 bases and J by 1 base, with 1 base of the junction left unmatched. CDR3 in DNA: TGTGCCAGTAAGGACAGGGGCACAGATACGCAGTATTTT. Its translation is CASKDRGTDTQYF.

The genes are TRBV6-5 and TRBJ2-7; 9 bases fit TRBD2. J lost 7 bases, V lost 2 bases, and 12 bases had no gene match. Germline V gives CDR1 MNHEY, CDR2 SVGAGI. The CDR3 spans 16 residues. The CDR3 sequence: CASSYDGGTSYNEQYF. CDR3 DNA: TGTGCCAGCAGTTACGACGGCGGGACTAGCTATAATGAGCAGTACTTC.

The CDR3 region is CASSREGSAMNTEAFF. In nucleotides, the CDR3 is TGTGCCAGCAGTCGGGAGGGCAGCGCAATGAACACTGAAGCTTTCTTT. The chain carries TRBV6-4 and TRBJ1-1; no firm D call. CDR1 and CDR2 from the germline V gene are MRHNA and SNTAGT. With 5 bases removed from V and 0 bases from J, the gap between germline ends came to 16 bases. This CDR3 has 16 amino acids.

In nucleotides, the CDR3 is TGTGCCAGCAGCGCCCCTTTACGGTCCTACGAGCAGTACTTC. Amino acids: CASSAPLRSYEQYF. The rearrangement uses TRBV9 and TRBJ2-7; no clear D gene. This CDR3 spans 14 amino acids. Trimming left V 3 bases short and J 1 base short, with 11 bases between. Looked up from germline, CDR1 is SGDLS and CDR2 is YYNGEE.

The chain uses TRBV10-1 and TRBJ1-1, with no clear D. Between the trimmed V and J ends, which lost 6 bases and 0 bases, there was a span of 11 bases. This CDR3 region has 14 residues. Germline V gene sequence: CDR1 WNHNN, CDR2 SYGVQD (reference sequence). CDR3: CASRPGGMNTEAFF. CDR3 sequence (DNA): TGCGCCAGCAGACCGGGAGGTATGAACACTGAAGCTTTCTTT.

J is TRBJ2-5 and V is TRBV5-1, with D maybe TRBD1 (7 bases). The V end lost 3 bases, the J end lost 5 bases, and 11 bases lay between the germline ends. Germline CDR1 SGHRS, CDR2 YFSETQ. The CDR3 extends over 13 amino acids. The CDR3 DNA reads as TGCGCCAGCAGCTCACAGGGGAGGGAGACCCAGTACTTC. This encodes CASSSQGRETQYF.

The chain carries TRBV7-3 and TRBJ2-7; D is uncertain. The germline V gene encodes CDR1 SGHTA and CDR2 FQGTGA. V was pared by 3 bases and J by 2 bases, with 8 bases between. The CDR3 is 13 residues long. The chain's CDR3 is CASSLRQTYEQYF. CDR3 nucleotides: TGTGCCAGCAGCTTGCGGCAGACCTACGAGCAGTACTTC.

This chain uses TRBV29-1 with TRBJ2-1; D might be TRBD2 (5 bases). The CDR3 contains 12 residues. The V gene lost 7 bases and the J gene lost 4 bases, with 11 bases spanning the gap. The germline CDR1 and CDR2 sequences are SQVTM and ANQGSEA. CDR3: CSAPTRYNEQFF. CDR3 coding DNA: TGCAGCGCCCCTACTAGGTACAATGAGCAGTTCTTC.

A single count supports this clone. The rearrangement uses TRBV11-1 and TRBJ2-1; no definite D call. Looked up from germline, CDR1 is SGHAT and CDR2 is FQDESV (reference sequence). Trimming pared 6 bases from V and 2 bases from J, leaving 11 bases between. The CDR3 contains 14 residues. CDR3 in DNA: TGTGCCAGCAGGGGCCTGGTAGCCTACAATGAGCAGTTCTTC. Translated: CASRGLVAYNEQFF.

The J gene is TRBJ2-7, the V gene TRBV6-5; D is undetermined. V dropped 8 bases and J dropped 6 bases, with 11 bases sitting between them. In germline, CDR1 is MNHEY, CDR2 SVGAGI. The CDR3 totals 11 residues. CDR3 residues: CASRLGSEQYF. CDR3 nucleotide sequence: TGTGCCAGCCGGCTAGGCAGCGAGCAGTACTTC.

This clone was seen once. CDR3: CASSISLGQGIAYEQYF. The CDR3 bases are TGTGCCAGTAGTATCTCCTTGGGACAGGGAATAGCCTACGAGCAGTACTTC. The chain is built from TRBV19 and TRBJ2-7, with 9 nucleotides matching TRBD1. The CDR3 is 17 amino acids. J gave up 2 bases and V 3 bases, and 11 bases lay outside the gene matches. Germline CDR1 LNHDA, CDR2 SQIVND (reference sequence).

The CDR3 region is CASSFRNTIYF. The DNA of the CDR3 is TGTGCCAGCAGCTTCAGAAACACCATATATTTT. The chain employs TRBV7-3 and TRBJ1-3; D gene unclear. This CDR3 has 11 residues. Trimming removed 3 bases at V and 5 bases at J, with 2 bases between. The V gene's germline CDR1 is SGHTA and CDR2 FQGTGA.

V gene TRBV5-1 combines with J gene TRBJ1-5; a weak D match, TRBD1 (6 bases). V was pared by 1 base and J by 3 bases, with 20 bases between. The CDR3 runs 18 residues. Germline assignment: CDR1 SGHRS and CDR2 YFSETQ. The CDR3 loop reads CASSLLGIRDKFNQPQHF. The CDR3 DNA follows: TGCGCCAGCAGCTTGTTGGGAATCAGGGACAAGTTCAATCAGCCCCAGCATTTT.

The chain uses TRBV15 and TRBJ1-1; D ambiguous. CDR3 length: 13 amino acids. The V end was cut by 0 bases, the J end by 7 bases, with 9 bases between. CDR1 is LNHNV and CDR2 is YYDKDF in the germline V gene (reference sequence). The CDR3 sequence: CATSRDYGIEAFF. The CDR3 DNA follows: TGTGCCACCAGCAGAGATTACGGTATTGAAGCTTTCTTT.

The chain has TRBV15 and TRBJ1-2; D possibly corresponds to TRBD1 (5 bases). V was trimmed by 0 bases and J by 3 bases, leaving 11 bases between them. The CDR3 extends over 15 amino acids. Germline V gene sequence: CDR1 LNHNV, CDR2 YYDKDF (reference sequence). The CDR3 nucleotides are TGTGCCACCAGCAGAGATCAACAGGCCTACTATGGCTACACCTTC. Translating gives CATSRDQQAYYGYTF.

The V gene is TRBV6-1, the J gene TRBJ2-2; D unresolved. The germline V and J ends were trimmed by 8 bases and 1 base, with 8 bases remaining between them. The CDR3 has 13 residues. CDR1 is MNHNS and CDR2 is SASEGT in the germline V gene. CDR3 sequence (DNA): TGTGCCAGCGGCCTGCAGAACACCGGGGAGCTGTTTTTT. Its protein is CASGLQNTGELFF.

The V call is TRBV27, the J call TRBJ2-3; the D is unclear. The CDR3 runs to 13 residues. Per the germline V gene, CDR1 is MNHEY and CDR2 is SMNVEV (reference sequence). V shed 4 bases and J shed 5 bases, with 10 bases lying between them. The CDR3: CASSSERRDTQYF. CDR3 in DNA: TGTGCCAGCAGTTCGGAGAGGCGAGATACGCAGTATTTT.

The chain has TRBV28 and TRBJ1-1; D gene ambiguous. V lost 1 base and J 7 bases, leaving 4 bases between the germline ends. Per germline, CDR1 MDHEN and CDR2 SYDVKM. This CDR3 is built from 11 residues. CDR3 coding DNA: TGTGCCAGCAGTTTATCCAGTGAAGCTTTCTTT. Translated: CASSLSSEAFF.